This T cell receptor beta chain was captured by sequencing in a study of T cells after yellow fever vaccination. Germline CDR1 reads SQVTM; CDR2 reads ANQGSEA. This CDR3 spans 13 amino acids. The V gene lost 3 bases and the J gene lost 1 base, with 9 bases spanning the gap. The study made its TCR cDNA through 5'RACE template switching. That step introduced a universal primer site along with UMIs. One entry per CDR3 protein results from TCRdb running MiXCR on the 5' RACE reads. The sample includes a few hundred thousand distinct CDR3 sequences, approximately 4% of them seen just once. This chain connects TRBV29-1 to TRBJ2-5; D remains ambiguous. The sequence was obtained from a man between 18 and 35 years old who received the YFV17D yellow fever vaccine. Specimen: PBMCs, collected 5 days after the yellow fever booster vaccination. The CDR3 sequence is CSVESSAQETQYF. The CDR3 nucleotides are TGCAGCGTTGAGTCGTCAGCCCAAGAGACCCAGTACTTC.